This passage covers 32 T cell receptor beta chains from one sample sequenced in a study of Graves' ophthalmopathy and Graves' hyperthyroidism. Researchers took RNA transcripts and amplified TCR beta CDR3 regions from them. RT-PCR with HTBI primers came first, then second-round multiplex PCR. TCRdb reprocessed the multiplex PCR reads with MiXCR, giving one entry per CDR3 protein. The profile shows roughly 610,000 distinct CDR3 sequences, 22% of them singletons. Sequencing was done on a sample of peripheral blood. All receptors derive from a woman younger than 30 with stable Graves' hyperthyroidism. Some clones in this sample may be carry-over from other donors' samples.

The sample holds many counts of this clonotype. The chain carries TRBV4-1 and TRBJ2-5; 8 bases align to TRBD2. The germline CDR1 and CDR2 sequences are MGHRA and YSYEKL. V was pared by 0 bases and J by 3 bases, with 3 bases of the junction left unmatched. This CDR3 is 15 amino acids long. CDR3 sequence (DNA): TGCGCCAGCAGCCAAGAAGGGGGACTAGAAGAGACCCAGTACTTC. It translates to CASSQEGGLEETQYF.

This chain connects TRBV6-1 to TRBJ2-4; 7 bases fit TRBD1. Germline V gene lookup returns CDR1 MNHNS and CDR2 SASEGT. The CDR3 is made up of 15 amino acids. V was clipped by 5 bases and J by 1 base; unmatched bases: 5. This chain's CDR3 is CASSPVDRAKNIQYF. Written as DNA, the CDR3 is TGTGCCAGCAGTCCAGTGGACAGGGCCAAAAACATTCAGTACTTC.

J is TRBJ1-2 and V is TRBV28; a possible D gene is TRBD1 (5 bases). This CDR3 contains 14 residues. V lost 5 bases to trimming and J lost 4 bases, with 14 bases between them. Germline V gene data show CDR1 as MDHEN and CDR2 as SYDVKM. The CDR3 reads CASSERGRVYGYTF. The CDR3 DNA reads as TGTGCCAGCAGTGAGAGGGGCCGCGTCTATGGCTACACCTTC.

The rearrangement joins TRBV2 to TRBJ1-3; D is uncertain. The CDR3 is 15 residues long. Per germline, CDR1 SNHLY and CDR2 FYNNEI. With 7 bases removed from V and 8 bases from J, the gap between germline ends came to 21 bases. CDR3 DNA: TGTGCCAGCATCTACGGGGTGGGATTGGCAGACACCATATATTTT. Translating gives CASIYGVGLADTIYF.

This clonotype came up many times. The V call is TRBV6-5, the J call TRBJ1-5; 8 positions match TRBD1. The trim removed 3 bases at V and 6 bases at J, leaving 4 bases unmatched. CDR3 length: 14 residues. The germline CDR1 and CDR2 sequences are MNHEY and SVGAGI. CDR3 residues: CASSYGQGSQPQHF. CDR3 nucleotide sequence: TGTGCCAGCAGTTATGGACAGGGCAGTCAGCCCCAGCATTTT.

This clonotype occurred once. The conserved phenylalanine or tryptophan is not found at the CDR3 terminus, so this likely reflects a read error. The gene calls are TRBV13 and TRBJ1-2; possible D gene TRBD1, 6 bases. This CDR3 spans 12 amino acids. V lost 10 bases and J 5 bases, leaving 14 bases between the germline ends. The V gene's germline CDR1 is PRHDT and CDR2 FYEKMQ (reference sequence). The CDR3 loop reads CANTGTPYGYTY. The CDR3 coding sequence is TGTGCCAACACCGGGACACCGTATGGCTACACCTAC.

In this sample, this clonotype turned up many times. The chain couples TRBV2 to TRBJ1-5; the D is unclear. The V gene's germline CDR1 is SNHLY and CDR2 FYNNEI. The V end lost 4 bases, the J end lost 6 bases, and 10 bases lay between the germline ends. The CDR3 loop spans 13 amino acids. This chain's CDR3 is CASSGHVRQPQHF. The CDR3 DNA follows: TGTGCCAGCAGTGGACATGTCCGTCAGCCCCAGCATTTT.

Only a few counts were recorded for this clonotype. Possible read error: a much larger clone is one base away. V usage is TRBV30 and J usage is TRBJ2-7; maybe TRBD1 (7 bases). CDR3 length equals 13 residues. V was clipped by 3 bases and J by 9 bases, with 18 bases between them. From germline, CDR1 is GTSNPN and CDR2 SVGIG (reference sequence). This chain's CDR3 is CAWSSRGADGQYF. CDR3 bases: TGTGCCTGGAGCTCCAGGGGGGCGGACGGGCAGTACTTC.

This clonotype came up once. This chain links TRBV6-2 or TRBV6-3 with TRBJ2-7, with 9 bases that match TRBD2. The CDR3 sequence is 14 residues long. Germline CDR1 and CDR2: MNHEY and SVGEGT. V gave up 6 bases and J gave up 3 bases; unmatched junction bases: 6. The CDR3 coding sequence is TGTGCCAGCAGCGACAGACTAGCGGTCTACGAGCAGTACTTC. It specifies CASSDRLAVYEQYF.

This clonotype has more than one count but fewer than ten. This chain uses TRBV20-1 with TRBJ1-5; 7 bases fit TRBD1. The trim removed 6 bases at V and 2 bases at J, leaving 4 bases unmatched. There are 13 residues in the CDR3. Germline CDR1 DFQATT, CDR2 SNEGSKA (reference sequence). The CDR3 DNA is TGCAGTGCCCACAGGGGAGGCAATCAGCCCCAGCATTTT. It is translated as CSAHRGGNQPQHF.

The V call is TRBV27, the J call TRBJ2-7, with TRBD2 matching 12 bases. This CDR3 spans 16 amino acids. The junction had 10 bases not matched to a gene; V was cut back by 5 bases and J by 5 bases. Germline CDR1 MNHEY, CDR2 SMNVEV (reference sequence). CDR3 DNA: TGTGCCAGCAGTCCGCCGACTAGCGGGAGCTTCCACGAGCAGTACTTC. It yields the protein CASSPPTSGSFHEQYF.

At least ten counts were recorded for this clonotype. The rearrangement links TRBV18 to TRBJ2-7; D not resolved. This CDR3 is 13 amino acids long. V lost 0 bases, J lost 5 bases, and 8 bases lay in between. Looked up from germline, CDR1 is KGHSH and CDR2 is LQKENI. The CDR3 region is CASSPPWLDEQYF. The CDR3 DNA follows: TGTGCCAGCTCACCACCGTGGCTAGACGAGCAGTACTTC.

The chain is built from TRBV20-1 and TRBJ2-5; D is perhaps TRBD1 (5 bases). This CDR3 region has 13 residues. The germline gives CDR1 DFQATT, CDR2 SNEGSKA (reference sequence). V shed 2 bases and J shed 0 bases, with 7 bases lying between them. The CDR3 region is CSARKGYQETQYF. CDR3 in DNA: TGCAGTGCTAGAAAGGGGTACCAAGAGACCCAGTACTTC.

This clonotype was picked up many times. In DNA, the CDR3 is TGCAGTGCTAGCCGGTCGGCACAAGAGACCCAGTACTTC. As protein: CSASRSAQETQYF. The chain uses TRBV20-1 and TRBJ2-5, with no clear D. The length of the CDR3 is 13 residues. Germline V gene sequence: CDR1 DFQATT, CDR2 SNEGSKA (reference sequence). Trimming took off 3 bases at V and 2 bases at J, with 10 bases between the two ends.

Concerning this clonotype: A much larger clone lies a single base off, so this may be a read error. The chain employs TRBV15 and TRBJ2-5; a weak D match, TRBD2 (6 bases). This CDR3 region has 13 residues. Germline V gives CDR1 LNHNV, CDR2 YYDKDF (reference sequence). Trimming stripped 1 base from V and 9 bases from J, with 12 bases between. DNA of the CDR3: TGTGCCACCAGCAGAGTTGCCGGGGAGGCCCAGTACTTC. Translated: CATSRVAGEAQYF.

The chain employs TRBV6-2 or TRBV6-3 and TRBJ2-2, with a tentative D call TRBD2 (5 bases). CDR3 length: 13 residues. From germline, CDR1 is MNHEY and CDR2 SVGEGT. V dropped 11 bases and J dropped 2 bases, with 12 bases sitting between them. The DNA for the CDR3 is TGTGCCGGCCGGGATACCAACACCGGGGAGCTGTTTTTT. It encodes CAGRDTNTGELFF.

This clonotype was observed many times. V usage is TRBV6-2 or TRBV6-3 and J usage is TRBJ1-2; D gene ambiguous. The germline CDR1 and CDR2 sequences are MNHEY and SVGEGT. V lost 5 bases and J 7 bases, leaving 11 bases between the germline ends. The CDR3 contains 12 residues. CDR3 sequence: CASSNDVGGYTF. The CDR3 DNA reads TGTGCCAGCAGTAACGACGTCGGTGGCTACACCTTC.

Ten or more counts support this clonotype. The chain couples TRBV6-1 to TRBJ2-2, with D tentatively TRBD1 (5 bases). Per germline, CDR1 MNHNS and CDR2 SASEGT. Trimming took off 6 bases at V and 6 bases at J, with 14 bases between the two ends. This CDR3 is 14 amino acids long. As DNA, the CDR3 is TGTGCCAGCAGCGCCGTCAGGGAATCCGGGGAGCTGTTTTTT. It specifies CASSAVRESGELFF.

The J gene is TRBJ2-7, the V gene TRBV5-6; D uncertain. Germline V gene sequence: CDR1 SGHDT, CDR2 YYEEEE. The V and J ends lost 0 bases and 3 bases respectively, with 10 bases between them. This CDR3 has 14 amino acids. DNA for the CDR3: TGTGCCAGCAGCTTGGCCGCCAGCCACTACGAGCAGTACTTC. Its translation is CASSLAASHYEQYF. Combining the CDR3 with reference TRBV5-6 and TRBJ2-7 gives the whole variable domain DAGVTQSPTHLIKTRGQQVTLRCSPKSGHDTVSWYQQALGQGPQFIFQYYEEEERQRGNFPDRFSGHQFPNYSSELNVNALLLGDSALYLCASSLAASHYEQYFGPGTRLTVT.

This clonotype was recorded at least ten times. The chain joins TRBV5-1 to TRBJ2-5, with TRBD1 identical over 8 bases. After removal of 1 base from V and 0 bases from J, the junction contained 5 bases not matched to a gene. This CDR3 is 16 amino acids long. Germline V CDR1 and CDR2: SGHRS, YFSETQ. DNA for the CDR3: TGCGCCAGCAGCTTGCGACCACAGGGGGACCAAGAGACCCAGTACTTC. Its translation is CASSLRPQGDQETQYF.

This clonotype was found many times. This chain uses TRBV3-1 with TRBJ1-1; 9 bases agree with TRBD1. J gave up 1 base and V 4 bases, and 7 bases lay outside the gene matches. The CDR3 is made up of 16 amino acids. Germline assignment: CDR1 LGHDT and CDR2 YNNKEL (reference sequence). DNA for the CDR3: TGTGCCAGCAGCCCGCGAGTGGGACAGGGGAACACTGAAGCTTTCTTT. Translation: CASSPRVGQGNTEAFF.

This clonotype was picked up a small number of times. Since a much larger clone is just one base distant, this may be a read error. This chain uses TRBV27 with TRBJ2-7; 13 positions match TRBD2. This CDR3 has 16 residues. V lost 3 bases, J lost 1 base, and 3 bases stayed unmatched. Per the germline V gene, CDR1 is MNHEY and CDR2 is SMNVEV (reference sequence). The CDR3 sequence is CASSFRTSGSSYEQYF. Here the CDR3 DNA reads TGTGCCAGCAGTTTCCGGACTAGCGGGAGTTCCTACGAGCAGTACTTC.

The chain employs TRBV7-8 and TRBJ1-6; D may be TRBD1 (6 bases). This CDR3 has 15 amino acids. Trimming took 7 bases from V and 11 from J, leaving 21 bases between them. Germline values: CDR1 SGHVS, CDR2 FQNEAQ. The CDR3 loop is CASTRGAGDVTPLHF. CDR3 bases: TGTGCCAGCACCCGGGGGGCAGGGGACGTGACACCCCTCCACTTT.

The sample holds many counts of this clonotype. The genes are TRBV12-3 or TRBV12-4 and TRBJ2-7; possibly TRBD2 for D (5 bases). Trimming left V 2 bases short and J 5 bases short, with 13 bases between. This CDR3 region has 14 residues. The DNA of the CDR3 is TGTGCCAGCAGTTTACTCTGGGGAGCCGACGAGCAGTACTTC. It yields the protein CASSLLWGADEQYF.

This clonotype has more than one count but fewer than ten. At one end, the junction sequence differs from germline, possibly due to a read error. The chain links TRBV7-9 to TRBJ2-7; D possibly corresponds to TRBD1 (6 bases). The germline CDR1 and CDR2 sequences are SEHNR and FQNEAQ (reference sequence). CDR3 length: 14 residues. In nucleotides, the CDR3 is TGTGCCAGCAGCCAGAACAGGGACCCCTACGAGCAGTGCTTC. Amino acids: CASSQNRDPYEQCF. Supplemented by reference TRBV7-9 and TRBJ2-7, the full variable domain reads DTGVSQNPRHKITKRGQNVTFRCDPISEHNRLYWYRQTLGQGPEFLTYFQNEAQLEKSRLLSDRFSAERPKGSFSTLEIQRTEQGDSAMYLCASSQNRDPYEQCFGPGTRLTVT.

This clonotype was recorded at least ten times. The rearrangement joins TRBV6-6 to TRBJ2-7; 8 positions match TRBD2. The germline gives CDR1 MNHNY, CDR2 SVGAGI (reference sequence). V was pared by 7 bases and J by 1 base, with 9 bases of the junction left unmatched. The CDR3 contains 15 residues. CDR3 sequence: CASKTRSSGSYEQYF. As DNA, the CDR3 is TGTGCCAGCAAAACGAGGTCTAGCGGGTCCTACGAGCAGTACTTC.

This clonotype was recorded many times. The chain recombines TRBV6-5 with TRBJ1-2; D is uncertain. Germline lookup yields CDR1 MNHEY and CDR2 SVGAGI. V dropped 5 bases and J dropped 4 bases, with 8 bases sitting between them. CDR3 length: 12 residues. The CDR3 sequence is CASSRTPYGYTF. The CDR3, as DNA: TGTGCCAGCAGTCGTACTCCCTATGGCTACACCTTC.

The V gene is TRBV30, the J gene TRBJ2-5; no definite D call. V was shortened by 4 bases and J by 7 bases, with 10 bases between the two germline ends. The CDR3 length is 11 residues. From germline, CDR1 is GTSNPN and CDR2 SVGIG (reference sequence). As DNA, the CDR3 is TGTGCCTGGAATCCTCCAGGGACCCAGTACTTC. This sequence encodes CAWNPPGTQYF. The complete variable domain, with remaining parts taken from reference TRBV30 and TRBJ2-5, reads SQTIHQWPATLVQPVGSPLSLECTVEGTSNPNLYWYRQAAGRGLQLLFYSVGIGQISSEVPQNLSASRPQDRQFILSSKKLLLSDSGFYLCAWNPPGTQYFGPGTRLLVL.

This clonotype was counted a few times. The chain has TRBV4-1 and TRBJ1-1, with a tentative D call TRBD1 (6 bases). This CDR3 spans 15 amino acids. The germline V gene has CDR1 MGHRA and CDR2 YSYEKL. V lost 1 base and J 2 bases, leaving 11 bases between the germline ends. This CDR3 reads CASSQAAGANTEAFF. CDR3 DNA sequence: TGCGCCAGCAGCCAAGCGGCAGGGGCCAACACTGAAGCTTTCTTT.

This clonotype was detected many times. The chain employs TRBV19 and TRBJ1-5, with D unclear. V was clipped by 4 bases and J by 2 bases, with 15 bases between them. Germline lookup yields CDR1 LNHDA and CDR2 SQIVND (reference sequence). This CDR3 has 16 amino acids. For the CDR3, the DNA is TGTGCCAGTAGTAGTTTGACCAATTCGGGCAATCAGCCCCAGCATTTT. Its protein product is CASSSLTNSGNQPQHF.

J is TRBJ2-7 and V is TRBV28; tentative D call: TRBD1 (6 bases). The germline V gene has CDR1 MDHEN and CDR2 SYDVKM. Trimming removed 7 bases at V and 0 bases at J, with 13 bases between. The CDR3 extends over 14 amino acids. The CDR3 region is CASKDSRGSYEQYF. CDR3 coding DNA: TGTGCCAGCAAAGACAGCAGGGGCTCCTACGAGCAGTACTTC.

The table lists this clonotype with many counts. The rearrangement joins TRBV30 to TRBJ1-1, with TRBD1 identical over 7 bases. Germline lookup yields CDR1 GTSNPN and CDR2 SVGIG (reference sequence). The CDR3 is 13 residues long. V shed 1 base and J 4 bases; nucleotides not matched to a gene: 3. In DNA form, the CDR3 reads TGTGCCTGGAGTGGCACAGGGGTCACTGAAGCTTTCTTT. Its protein product is CAWSGTGVTEAFF.